These T cell receptor beta chains were read from a single sample in a study of blood T cell repertoires in COVID-19. The repertoire was sequenced with immunoSEQ multiplex PCR; TCRdb's copy has only in-frame clones and lacks some. This sample has 300,000 to 400,000 clones, with 87% found just once. Sequenced sample: PBMCs or T cells enriched from blood (not recorded which). The source is a young woman who had recovered from COVID-19. Each CDR3 is given with its conserved first and last residue. A D gene is named only where the DNA matches it firmly. Size tells how often a clone was seen (once, few, many) or the class of an expanded clone, and some rows leave it out.

clone size	D gene	V gene	J gene	CDR3 protein	CDR3 DNA
.	TRBD1	TRBV5-1	TRBJ2-5	CASSLDGQGGETQYF	TGCGCCAGCAGCTTGGATGGACAGGGGGGAGAGACCCAGTACTTC
.	.	TRBV19	TRBJ1-4	CEGENEKLFF	TGTGAGGGAGAGAATGAAAAACTGTTTTTT
.	.	TRBV6-5	TRBJ1-2	CASRQGPRNYGYTF	TGTGCCAGCAGACAGGGACCGCGTAACTATGGCTACACCTTC
.	TRBD2	TRBV19	TRBJ2-5	CASSTGGTTQETQYF	TGTGCCAGTAGTACGGGAGGGACAACTCAAGAGACCCAGTACTTC
.	TRBD1	TRBV6-5	TRBJ2-7	CASVETGGDEQYF	TGTGCCAGCGTCGAGACAGGGGGAGACGAGCAGTACTTC
.	TRBD1	TRBV2	TRBJ2-1	CASSLQGNFYNEQFF	TGTGCCAGCAGTCTACAGGGGAACTTCTACAATGAGCAGTTCTTC
.	.	TRBV30	TRBJ1-2	CAWSREGHGYTF	TGTGCCTGGAGCAGGGAGGGCCATGGCTACACCTTC
.	.	TRBV18	TRBJ2-5	CASSPTVQETQYF	TGTGCCAGCTCACCGACAGTCCAAGAGACCCAGTACTTC
.	.	TRBV9	TRBJ1-6	CASSAQEGYNSPLHF	TGTGCCAGCAGCGCACAGGAGGGATATAATTCACCCCTCCACTTT
.	TRBD1	TRBV6-5	TRBJ1-2	CASLGQGVKNGYTF	TGTGCCAGCCTCGGGCAGGGGGTTAAGAATGGCTACACCTTC
.	TRBD1	TRBV19	TRBJ1-5	CASSSGQGYNQPQHF	TGTGCCAGTAGCTCCGGACAGGGATACAATCAGCCCCAGCATTTT
.	TRBD1	TRBV30	TRBJ1-6	CAWSMRQGAYSPLHF	TGTGCCTGGAGTATGAGACAGGGGGCCTATTCACCCCTCCACTTT
once	.	TRBV27	TRBJ2-3	CASSPRTDTDTQYF	TGTGCCAGCAGTCCTCGGACAGACACAGATACGCAGTATTTT
once	.	TRBV3-1/TRBV3-2	TRBJ2-2	CASSQETQKPGELFF	TGTGCCAGCAGCCAAGAGACACAGAAACCCGGGGAGCTGTTTTTT
.	.	TRBV30	TRBJ1-4	CACRIRGNEKLFF	TGTGCCTGCAGAATTCGGGGGAATGAAAAACTGTTTTTT
.	.	TRBV7-8	TRBJ2-7	CASSLGSYEQYF	TGTGCCAGCAGCCTAGGGAGTTACGAGCAGTACTTC
.	TRBD1	TRBV5-4	TRBJ1-1	CASSLQIQGASEAFF	TGTGCCAGCAGCTTACAGATACAGGGGGCATCTGAAGCTTTCTTT
.	.	TRBV5-1	TRBJ1-2	CASSLRPGTDGYTF	TGCGCCAGCAGCTTGAGGCCAGGGACTGATGGCTACACCTTC
.	.	TRBV19	TRBJ1-3	CASSEGTYPGNTIYF	TGTGCCAGTAGTGAGGGGACTTATCCCGGAAACACCATATATTTT
.	TRBD1	TRBV19	TRBJ1-6	CASSMGRGNSPLHF	TGTGCCAGTAGTATGGGCAGGGGGAATTCACCCCTCCACTTT
.	TRBD1	TRBV18	TRBJ1-4	CASSTGTGSEKLFF	TGTGCCAGCTCGACCGGGACAGGGAGTGAAAAACTGTTTTTT
.	.	TRBV19	TRBJ2-6	CASSPNRGSRFSGANVLTF	TGTGCCAGTAGTCCGAATCGGGGGAGCCGTTTCTCTGGGGCCAACGTCCTGACTTTC
.	TRBD1	TRBV10-2	TRBJ1-5	CASRGGTGVHF	TGCGCCAGCAGGGGGGGGACAGGGGTCCATTTT
.	.	TRBV12-3/TRBV12-4	TRBJ2-2	CASSFFDTGELFF	TGTGCCAGCAGTTTTTTCGACACCGGGGAGCTGTTTTTT
.	TRBD2	TRBV3-1/TRBV3-2	TRBJ2-7	CASRRSGGLYHEQYF	TGTGCCAGCAGGAGGTCGGGGGGGCTTTACCACGAGCAGTACTTC
.	.	TRBV7-2	TRBJ1-1	CASSPAQGWGSEAFF	TGTGCCAGCAGCCCCGCGCAGGGATGGGGATCTGAAGCTTTCTTT
.	.	TRBV6-5	TRBJ2-3	CASSLGHPTDTQYF	TGTGCCAGCAGTCTTGGACATCCCACAGATACGCAGTATTTT
.	.	TRBV13	TRBJ2-5	CASSFTRDNQETQYF	TGTGCCAGCAGCTTCACCCGGGACAACCAAGAGACCCAGTACTTC
.	.	TRBV5-1	TRBJ2-1	CASSLVQGTNEQFF	TGCGCCAGCAGCTTGGTTCAGGGGACCAATGAGCAGTTCTTC
.	TRBD1	TRBV6-5	TRBJ2-5	CASTHTGGRETQYF	TGTGCCAGCACTCACACAGGGGGTAGGGAGACCCAGTACTTC
.	TRBD1	TRBV30	TRBJ1-1	CATSGTGSPEAFF	TGTGCCACCTCCGGGACAGGGAGCCCTGAAGCTTTCTTT